Shown below are 18 T cell receptor beta chains from a single sample sequenced in a study of blood T cell repertoires in COVID-19. The protocol was immunoSEQ multiplex PCR, while the TCRdb copy is restricted to in-frame clones and leaves out a portion. The sample holds around 170,000 clones, more than 75% seen once. The sample was peripheral blood. The receptor set was obtained from a man aged 55 to 69 with COVID-19, enrolled during active disease.

This chain joins TRBV30 and TRBJ2-4; a weak D match, TRBD1 (7 bases). The germline CDR1 and CDR2 sequences are GTSNPN and SVGIG (reference sequence). The CDR3 sequence is 13 residues long. The V end lost 6 bases, the J end lost 6 bases, and 15 bases lay between the germline ends. This chain's CDR3 is CACRGRDRNIQYF. For the CDR3, the DNA is TGTGCCTGCCGCGGGCGGGACAGAAACATTCAGTACTTC.

V and J are TRBV12-3 or TRBV12-4 and TRBJ2-7; the D gene is possibly TRBD1 (6 bases). V was clipped by 3 bases and J by 2 bases, with 8 bases between them. This CDR3 is 13 amino acids long. CDR3 DNA: TGTGCCAGCAGTTTTGGGGACACCTACGAGCAGTACTTC. This encodes CASSFGDTYEQYF.

The rearrangement uses TRBV6-5 and TRBJ2-3, with TRBD2 matching 8 bases. Unmatched junction bases numbered 3, after V lost 6 bases and J lost 7 bases. CDR1 MNHEY and CDR2 SVGAGI come from the germline V gene. The CDR3 consists of 12 residues. The CDR3 DNA reads as TGTGCCAGCAGACGGGGGGGGAATACGCAGTATTTT. This codes for CASRRGGNTQYF.

This clone occurred once. The chain combines TRBV4-2 with TRBJ2-3; D is unclear. The germline V gene has CDR1 LGHNA and CDR2 YNFKEQ. The CDR3 extends over 14 amino acids. The V end was cut by 0 bases, the J end by 1 base, with 5 bases between. The CDR3 region is CASSQDPGTDTQYF. The CDR3 bases are TGTGCCAGCAGCCAAGATCCGGGCACAGATACGCAGTATTTT.

This clone has more than one count but fewer than ten. The chain joins TRBV28 to TRBJ1-2; no firm D call. This CDR3 is 15 amino acids long. CDR1 MDHEN and CDR2 SYDVKM come from the germline V gene. The V end was cut by 11 bases, the J end by 0 bases, with 19 bases between. The CDR3 sequence: CASQPRGTANYGYTF. The CDR3 DNA sequence: TGTGCCTCTCAGCCCCGGGGTACAGCTAACTATGGCTACACCTTC.

The chain is built from TRBV7-2 and TRBJ2-1; D not certain. The V and J ends lost 5 bases and 4 bases respectively, with 9 bases between them. This CDR3 is 13 amino acids long. CDR1 is SGHTA and CDR2 is FQGNSA in the germline V gene. CDR3 protein: CASSEERYNEQFF. CDR3 in DNA: TGTGCCAGCAGCGAAGAGAGATACAATGAGCAGTTCTTC.

The CDR3 coding sequence is TGTGCCAGCAGCCAAGCCGGACAGGGGGCGTACTCACCCCTCCACTTT. Translating it yields CASSQAGQGAYSPLHF. V usage is TRBV3-1 (or the pseudogene TRBV3-2) and J usage is TRBJ1-6, with TRBD1 matching over 11 bases. J gave up 10 bases and V 1 base, and 6 bases lay outside the gene matches. In germline, CDR1 is LGHDT, CDR2 YNNKEL (reference sequence). This CDR3 spans 16 amino acids.

This clone was found once. V gene TRBV7-3 combines with J gene TRBJ2-1, with TRBD2 matching over 8 bases. V trimming: 2 bases; J trimming: 7 bases; junction bases outside the gene matches: 4. This CDR3 is 14 amino acids long. Germline values: CDR1 SGHTA, CDR2 FQGTGA. This CDR3 is CASSLAGGRNEQFF. DNA of the CDR3: TGTGCCAGCAGCTTAGCGGGAGGACGGAATGAGCAGTTCTTC.

This rearrangement joins TRBV10-3 to TRBJ1-1; D gene uncertain. The germline V gene has CDR1 ENHRY and CDR2 SYGVKD. The ends were cut back, 4 bases at V and 7 bases at J, with 13 bases in the middle. The length of the CDR3 is 13 residues. In DNA form, the CDR3 reads TGTGCCATCAGTGGAGTCTCACCGGGTGAAGCTTTCTTT. Translation: CAISGVSPGEAFF.

The chain recombines TRBV14 with TRBJ1-6, with TRBD1 identical over 8 bases. The V gene's germline CDR1 is SGHDN and CDR2 FVKESK. The trim removed 1 base at V and 2 bases at J, leaving 4 bases unmatched. The CDR3 extends over 17 amino acids. The CDR3 spells CASSQGQGTAYNSPLHF. For the CDR3, the DNA is TGTGCCAGCAGCCAAGGACAGGGGACCGCCTATAATTCACCCCTCCACTTT.

This chain links TRBV9 with TRBJ2-1; perhaps TRBD2 as D (6 bases). There are 18 residues in the CDR3. CDR1 SGDLS and CDR2 YYNGEE come from the germline V gene. V lost 0 bases and J 0 bases, leaving 16 bases between the germline ends. The CDR3 DNA follows: TGTGCCAGCAGCGTAGACGGGGGAAGGGTAAGCTCCTACAATGAGCAGTTCTTC. This sequence encodes CASSVDGGRVSSYNEQFF.

This rearrangement joins TRBV7-2 to TRBJ1-3, with D maybe TRBD1 (6 bases). The CDR3 is 17 amino acids. Germline lookup yields CDR1 SGHTA and CDR2 FQGNSA. V lost 5 bases, J lost 0 bases, and 17 bases lay in between. Written as DNA, the CDR3 is TGTGCCAGCAGCCGCACTACAGGGCCCCGCTCTGGAAACACCATATATTTT. Protein sequence: CASSRTTGPRSGNTIYF.

This chain joins TRBV7-2 and TRBJ2-1, with 7 bases aligning to TRBD2. The CDR3 extends over 14 amino acids. Per germline, CDR1 SGHTA and CDR2 FQGNSA. Losses at the gene ends were 5 bases for V and 6 bases for J; bases not matched to a gene: 7. The CDR3, as DNA: TGTGCCAGCAGCCCGACACTAGCGTTCAATGAGCAGTTCTTC. As protein: CASSPTLAFNEQFF.

This clone showed up just a few times. The chain is built from TRBV9 and TRBJ2-7; 10 bases are a match to TRBD1. The germline gives CDR1 SGDLS, CDR2 YYNGEE. CDR3 length equals 14 residues. V lost 3 bases, J lost 4 bases, and 4 bases stayed unmatched. In DNA, the CDR3 is TGTGCCAGCAGCGAGGGACAGGGGAGGTACGAGCAGTACTTC. Translation: CASSEGQGRYEQYF.

The gene calls are TRBV6-2 or TRBV6-3 and TRBJ1-2; D not resolved. Trimming stripped 2 bases from V and 8 bases from J, with 15 bases between. Germline loops: CDR1 MNHEY, CDR2 SVGEGT. This CDR3 region has 14 residues. The CDR3 spells CASSYGDSRWGYTF. In DNA form, the CDR3 reads TGTGCCAGCAGTTACGGAGACTCACGGTGGGGCTACACCTTC.

V is TRBV7-9 and J is TRBJ1-4, with 11 bases fitting TRBD1. Germline-derived CDR1 and CDR2 are SEHNR and FQNEAQ (reference sequence). V shed 5 bases, J shed 7 bases, and the junction held 6 bases outside the gene matches. The CDR3 covers 15 residues. DNA for the CDR3: TGTGCCAGCAGCGCCTCTGGACAGGGGGCTGAAAAACTGTTTTTT. Amino acid sequence: CASSASGQGAEKLFF.

This clone has just a few counts. The chain has TRBV3-1 (or the pseudogene TRBV3-2) and TRBJ2-7, with TRBD1 matching 11 bases. Germline CDR1 is LGHDT and CDR2 is YNNKEL (reference sequence). This CDR3 has 15 residues. V dropped 3 bases and J dropped 4; count of bases not matched to a gene: 5. The CDR3 loop is CASSQGQGGRYEQYF. CDR3 nucleotide sequence: TGTGCCAGCAGCCAGGGACAGGGGGGTAGGTACGAGCAGTACTTC.

The chain couples TRBV25-1 to TRBJ1-2, with 7 positions matching TRBD1. This CDR3 has 14 amino acids. The ends lost 4 bases at V and 6 bases at J; junction bases unmatched: 8. CDR1 and CDR2 from the germline V gene are MGHDK and SYGVNS. CDR3 DNA sequence: TGTGCCAGCAGTGGAGCCCTGACAGGGAATGGCTACACCTTC. Its protein product is CASSGALTGNGYTF.